This entry concerns a single T cell receptor beta chain. This clone has a single count. Its recognized antigen is unknown. No much larger clone exists at a distance of one base, and base qualities are not known. Genomic DNA was extracted from sorted cells with the Quick-DNA Microprep Kit. Amplification of TCRbeta DNA was done with the immunoSEQ hsTCRbeta kit, following the protocol from the manufacturer. An Illumina MiSeq instrument was used to sequence the TCRbeta libraries. The study's processing was this. After out-of-frame sequences were removed, 2,204,828 distinct TCRbeta sequences remained, averaging about 67,000 per individual. Each individual was scored by the count of fewer than 200 previously reported CMV-associated TCRbeta sequences and the total productive distinct TCRbeta count. A beta-binomial model was reimplemented in Python, and scikit-learn random forests with default parameters were trained on data from the US cohort. On the Belgian cohort, classifier performance was reported as the median AUC, along with percentile confidence intervals, across 10,000 bootstrap iterations. Entries here come from immuneACCESS through TCRdb and include only in-frame sequences with V and J called. Some clones fail to appear in such tables; in the studies checked, an unresolved V gene covers under half of the shortfall, and the cause of the remainder is unknown. V and J calls and clone size follow that table, whereas D and trimming were derived from the DNA. In this sample the table shows about 53,000 clones, about 81% of which occur a single time. Roughly 1% of the sample goes to the ten largest clones.

Via the germline V gene, CDR1 is MGHRA and CDR2 YSYEKL. The CDR3 holds 16 amino acids from the cysteine to the phenylalanine. Only CDR3 DNA remains: 48 bases, in frame from the first base. V drops 3 bases and J drops 2 bases, leaving 14 bases in between. A FACSAria II was used to sort memory CD4+ T cells, defined as single viable CD3+CD4+CD8-CD45RO+ cells. To determine CMV serostatus, a Roche Elecsys assay was used that detects serum IgG against CMV pp150, pp28, p38 and p52. Once the samples were thawed, total CD4+ T cells were enriched through positive selection using CD4 magnetic microbeads. The samples came from a separate study whose specific focus was interrogating the CD4+ T cell memory repertoire. Following standard operating procedures, peripheral blood mononuclear cells were isolated and cryopreserved, while serum was kept at -80 degrees C. The staining relied on CD3-PerCP (BW264/56), CD4-APC (RPA-T4), CD45RO-PE (UCHT1) and CD8-Pacific Orange (3B5) antibodies, and Sytox blue was used to exclude non-viable cells.

This record comes from a study of memory CD4+ T cells and cytomegalovirus serostatus (dated 2019 in TCRdb). Notes on the research overall: The cohort comprised about 33 healthy Belgian adults, 9 CMV seropositive and some 25 CMV seronegative. CD4+ memory TCRbeta repertoires of a Belgian cohort with known cytomegalovirus serostatus were sequenced in order to replicate a published TCR-based CMV serostatus classifier. Here is what the overall study found, with its caveats: A median bootstrapped AUC of almost 0.96 with a 95% CI of 0.76-1.00 was achieved on the Belgian cohort by the original-framework classifier. Among the 160 or so previously reported CMV-associated TCRbeta sequences, over 65 showed up in the CD4+ memory repertoires, with each one found in between one and five individuals. Unlike the original study, which covered naive and memory CD4+ and CD8+ populations, the Belgian study sequenced only CD4+CD45RO+ memory cells. The results were interpreted as suggesting that the CMV-associated TCR signature is largely present in the CD4+ memory repertoire. For CMV serostatus prediction, a median bootstrapped AUC of roughly 0.94 was reached with the original framework, and a median bootstrapped AUC of roughly 0.92 was reached with a US-trained random forest.

Sequenced material: memory CD4+ T cells from blood. The TCR was taken from an adult in good health and CMV-seronegative. This chain joins TRBV4-1 to TRBJ1-3; no D segment can be confidently identified. CDR3 loop: CASSQEHSITGNTIYF. The nucleotide sequence reads as follows: TGCGCCAGCAGCCAGGAGCACTCAATCACTGGAAACACCATATATTTT.